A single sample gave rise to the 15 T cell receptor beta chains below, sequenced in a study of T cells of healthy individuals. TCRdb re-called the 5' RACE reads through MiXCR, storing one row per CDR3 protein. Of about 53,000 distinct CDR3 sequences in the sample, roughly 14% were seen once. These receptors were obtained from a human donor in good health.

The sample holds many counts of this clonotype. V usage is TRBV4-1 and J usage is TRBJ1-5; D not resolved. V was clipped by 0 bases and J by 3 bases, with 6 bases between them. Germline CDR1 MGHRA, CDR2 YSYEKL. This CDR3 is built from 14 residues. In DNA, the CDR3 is TGCGCCAGCAGCCAAGAGGGGATCAATCAGCCCCAGCATTTT. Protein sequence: CASSQEGINQPQHF.

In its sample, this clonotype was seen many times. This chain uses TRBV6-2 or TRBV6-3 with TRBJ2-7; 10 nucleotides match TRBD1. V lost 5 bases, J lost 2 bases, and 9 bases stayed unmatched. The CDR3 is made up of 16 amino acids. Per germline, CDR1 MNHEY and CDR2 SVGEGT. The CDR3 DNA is TGTGCCAGCAGTACCCGAGGGACAGGGGCCCCCTACGAGCAGTACTTC. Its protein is CASSTRGTGAPYEQYF.

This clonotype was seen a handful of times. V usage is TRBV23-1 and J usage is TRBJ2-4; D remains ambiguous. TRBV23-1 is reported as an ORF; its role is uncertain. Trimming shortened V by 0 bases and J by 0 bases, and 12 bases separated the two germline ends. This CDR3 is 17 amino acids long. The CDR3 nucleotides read TGCGCCAGCAGTCAATCTGCGAACTTCAAAGCCAAAAACATTCAGTACTTC. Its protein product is CASSQSANFKAKNIQYF.

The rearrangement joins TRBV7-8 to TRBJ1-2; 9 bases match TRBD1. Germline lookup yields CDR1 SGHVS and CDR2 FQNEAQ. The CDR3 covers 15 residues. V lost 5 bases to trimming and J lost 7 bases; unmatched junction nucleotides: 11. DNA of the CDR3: TGTGCCAGCAGCGCCTATACAGGGGGCGCGGGTGGCTACACCTTC. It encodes CASSAYTGGAGGYTF.

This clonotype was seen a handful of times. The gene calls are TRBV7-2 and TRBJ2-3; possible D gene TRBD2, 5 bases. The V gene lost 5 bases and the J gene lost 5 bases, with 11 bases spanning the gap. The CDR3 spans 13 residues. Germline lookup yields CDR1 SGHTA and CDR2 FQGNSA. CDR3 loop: CASSPPRGDTQYF. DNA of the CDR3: TGTGCCAGCAGCCCACCCCGGGGAGATACGCAGTATTTT.

The CDR3 nucleotides are TGCGCCAGCAGCAGATCTGCAGGGGGCCTTGCTGGGGCCAACGTCCTGACTTTC. This codes for CASSRSAGGLAGANVLTF. The chain combines TRBV5-1 with TRBJ2-6, with 8 bases identical to TRBD1. CDR1 and CDR2 (germline): SGHRS, YFSETQ. The CDR3 has 18 amino acids. Trimming cost V 4 bases and J 2 bases; bases outside gene matches: 11.

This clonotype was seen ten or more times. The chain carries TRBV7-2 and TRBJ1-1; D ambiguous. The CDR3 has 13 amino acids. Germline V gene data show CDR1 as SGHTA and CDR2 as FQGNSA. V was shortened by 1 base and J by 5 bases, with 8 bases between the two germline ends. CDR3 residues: CASSLVGRTEAFF. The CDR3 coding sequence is TGTGCCAGCAGCTTAGTAGGGAGAACTGAAGCTTTCTTT.

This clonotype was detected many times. In DNA, the CDR3 is TGTGCCAGCAGCCTGACTCCCTTGAACTACAATGAGCAGTTCTTC. Its translation: CASSLTPLNYNEQFF. The chain has TRBV3-1 and TRBJ2-1; D is ambiguous. There are 15 residues in the CDR3. Trimming cost V 4 bases and J 3 bases, with 13 bases left between them. CDR1 is LGHDT, CDR2 YNNKEL, per germline (reference sequence).

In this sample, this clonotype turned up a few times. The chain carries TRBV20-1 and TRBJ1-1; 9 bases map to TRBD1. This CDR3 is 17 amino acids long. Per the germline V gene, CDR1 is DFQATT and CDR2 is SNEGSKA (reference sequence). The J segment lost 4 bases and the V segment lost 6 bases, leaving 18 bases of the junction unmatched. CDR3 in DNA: TGCAGTGCCCCTACTAGCGGGACAGGGATGAGAAGCACTGAAGCTTTCTTT. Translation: CSAPTSGTGMRSTEAFF.

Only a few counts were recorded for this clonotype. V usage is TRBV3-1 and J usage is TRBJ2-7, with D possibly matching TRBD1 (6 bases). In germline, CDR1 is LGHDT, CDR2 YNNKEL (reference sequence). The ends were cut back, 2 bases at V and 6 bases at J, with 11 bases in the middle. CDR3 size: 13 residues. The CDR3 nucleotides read TGTGCCAGCAGCCAAACAGGGAAATCCGAGCAGTACTTC. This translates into CASSQTGKSEQYF.

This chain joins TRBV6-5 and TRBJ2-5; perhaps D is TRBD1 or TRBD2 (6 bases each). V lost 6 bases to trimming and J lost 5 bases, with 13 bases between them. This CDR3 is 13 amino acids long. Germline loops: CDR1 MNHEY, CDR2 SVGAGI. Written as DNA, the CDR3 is TGTGCCAGCAGGCACACAGGGAGGGAGACCCAGTACTTC. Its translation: CASRHTGRETQYF.

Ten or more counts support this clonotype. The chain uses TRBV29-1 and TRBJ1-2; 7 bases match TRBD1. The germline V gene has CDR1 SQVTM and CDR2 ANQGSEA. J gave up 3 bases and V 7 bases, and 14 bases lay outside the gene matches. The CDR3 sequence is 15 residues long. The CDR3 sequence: CSASRDSWGDYGYTF. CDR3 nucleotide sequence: TGCAGCGCCTCCCGGGACAGCTGGGGGGACTATGGCTACACCTTC.

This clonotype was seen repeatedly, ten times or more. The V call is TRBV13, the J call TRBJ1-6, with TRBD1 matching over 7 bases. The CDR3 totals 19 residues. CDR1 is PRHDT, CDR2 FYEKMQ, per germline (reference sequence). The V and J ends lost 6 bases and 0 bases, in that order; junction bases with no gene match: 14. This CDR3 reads CASSSPTDRLSSYNSPLHF. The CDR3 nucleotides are TGTGCCAGCAGTTCTCCTACGGACAGGTTGAGCTCCTATAATTCACCCCTCCACTTT.

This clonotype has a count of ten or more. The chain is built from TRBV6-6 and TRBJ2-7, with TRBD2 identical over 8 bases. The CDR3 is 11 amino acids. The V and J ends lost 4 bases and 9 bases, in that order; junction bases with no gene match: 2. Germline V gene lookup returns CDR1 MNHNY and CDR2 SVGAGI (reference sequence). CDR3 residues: CASSSAGGQYF. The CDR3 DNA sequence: TGTGCCAGCAGTTCCGCGGGGGGGCAGTACTTC.

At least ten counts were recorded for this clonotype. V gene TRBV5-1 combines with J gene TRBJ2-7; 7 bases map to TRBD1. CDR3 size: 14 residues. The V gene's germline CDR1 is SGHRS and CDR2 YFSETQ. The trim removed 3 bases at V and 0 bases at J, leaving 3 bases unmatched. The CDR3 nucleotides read TGCGCCAGCAGCTGGACAGGTCTCTCCTACGAGCAGTACTTC. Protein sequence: CASSWTGLSYEQYF.